Following are 11 T cell receptor beta chains from one sample sequenced in a study of glioma-infiltrating T cells after dendritic cell vaccination listed by TCRdb under 2016. Libraries were constructed by the immunoSEQ multiplex PCR assay. TCRdb stores this immuneACCESS table with in-frame sequences only. Part of the clones is absent; in the studies checked, under half of the shortfall reflects unresolved V genes, and no reason is known for the rest. This sample lists approximately 60,000 clones; about 89% were detected once. Around 10% of the sample rests with the top ten. This specimen's time point label, interpreted: after dendritic cell vaccination, including at tumor progression/relapse. The input for sequencing was blood, taken after dendritic cell vaccination. The receptors stem from a human donor with glioblastoma.

The V call is TRBV11-2, the J call TRBJ1-1; TRBD1 matches 8 bases. Germline-derived CDR1 and CDR2 are SGHAT and FQNNGV. V gave up 4 bases and J gave up 5 bases; unmatched junction bases: 12. CDR3 size: 16 residues. The CDR3 DNA sequence: TGTGCCAGCAGCTCAGTTTTCAGGGGGCGGGATACTGAAGCTTTCTTT. It yields the protein CASSSVFRGRDTEAFF.

The CDR3 loop reads CASSYGTGSNQPQHF. The CDR3 nucleotides read TGTGCCAGCAGTTACGGGACAGGGAGCAATCAGCCCCAGCATTTT. The chain carries TRBV6-6 and TRBJ1-5; 9 bases align to TRBD1. J lost 1 base, V lost 2 bases, and 0 bases had no gene match. This CDR3 region has 15 residues. Germline lookup yields CDR1 MNHNY and CDR2 SVGAGI (reference sequence).

This clone was found a few times. The J gene is TRBJ2-5, the V gene TRBV19; tentative D call: TRBD1 (6 bases). CDR3 length: 13 amino acids. Germline V gene data show CDR1 as LNHDA and CDR2 as SQIVND (reference sequence). Trimming removed 1 base from V and 5 bases from J, with 8 bases in between. The CDR3 is CASSIAGVETQYF. As DNA, the CDR3 is TGTGCCAGTAGTATAGCAGGGGTTGAGACCCAGTACTTC.

The rearrangement links TRBV7-2 to TRBJ1-5; 9 bases match TRBD1. After removal of 2 bases from V and 4 bases from J, the junction contained 6 bases not matched to a gene. This CDR3 comprises 16 residues. CDR1 SGHTA and CDR2 FQGNSA come from the germline V gene. The CDR3 spells CASSLTGTGNNQPQHF. CDR3 DNA: TGTGCCAGCAGCTTAACCGGGACAGGGAATAATCAGCCCCAGCATTTT. Full variable domain (remainder filled in from reference TRBV7-2 and TRBJ1-5): GAGVSQSPSNKVTEKGKDVELRCDPISGHTALYWYRQSLGQGLEFLIYFQGNSAPDKSGLPSDRFSAERTGGSVSTLTIQRTQQEDSAVYLCASSLTGTGNNQPQHFGDGTRLSIL.

This clone was recorded once. The J gene is TRBJ2-2, the V gene TRBV4-1; tentatively, D is TRBD1 (7 bases). CDR1 is MGHRA, CDR2 YSYEKL, per germline. The CDR3 spans 17 residues. Between the trimmed V and J ends, which lost 2 bases and 6 bases, there was a span of 19 bases. This chain's CDR3 is CASSQPWTGGSAGELFF. The CDR3 nucleotides are TGCGCCAGCAGCCAACCTTGGACAGGAGGGAGTGCCGGGGAGCTGTTTTTT.

In the case of this clone: The sample carries other DNA sequences with the same CDR3. This rearrangement joins TRBV19 to TRBJ1-1; D unresolved. CDR3 length: 12 residues. Trimming cost V 3 bases and J 11 bases, with 13 bases left between them. Per germline, CDR1 LNHDA and CDR2 SQIVND (reference sequence). CDR3 coding DNA: TGTGCCAGTAGTATCAACGGTCTGCTCGCTTTCTTT. Translating gives CASSINGLLAFF. Looking up the rest from reference TRBV19 and TRBJ1-1 gives the full variable domain: DGGITQSPKYLFRKEGQNVTLSCEQNLNHDAMYWYRQDPGQGLRLIYYSQIVNDFQKGDIAEGYSVSREKKESFPLTVTSAQKNPTAFYLCASSINGLLAFFGQGTRLTVV.

The V gene is TRBV6-1, the J gene TRBJ2-2, with D perhaps matching TRBD1 (6 bases). Germline CDR1 reads MNHNS; CDR2 reads SASEGT. Between the trimmed V and J ends, which lost 3 bases and 1 base, there was a span of 9 bases. CDR3 length: 15 residues. CDR3 in amino acids: CASSDAQGNTGELFF. CDR3 nucleotides: TGTGCCAGCAGTGATGCACAGGGGAACACCGGGGAGCTGTTTTTT.

The rearrangement uses TRBV4-2 and TRBJ1-2; TRBD1 matches at 10 bases. The germline V gene has CDR1 LGHNA and CDR2 YNFKEQ. The junction had 4 bases not matched to a gene; V was cut back by 4 bases and J by 5 bases. The CDR3 extends over 14 amino acids. The CDR3: CASSPGQGGYGYTF. The CDR3, as DNA: TGTGCCAGCAGCCCTGGACAGGGGGGTTATGGCTACACCTTC.

The genes are TRBV5-4 and TRBJ2-1, with D maybe TRBD2 (6 bases). Germline lookup yields CDR1 SGHNT and CDR2 YYREEE (reference sequence). This CDR3 region has 15 residues. V was pared by 0 bases and J by 6 bases, with 13 bases between. CDR3 in DNA: TGTGCCAGCAGCTTGGTTGGGGGGAGCGCCAATGAGCAGTTCTTC. Its protein is CASSLVGGSANEQFF.

This clone was detected only once. The chain's CDR3 is CASSSDRGQGYTF. As DNA, the CDR3 is TGTGCCAGCAGCTCGGACAGGGGGCAAGGCTACACCTTC. V usage is TRBV7-9 and J usage is TRBJ1-2, with 11 bases fitting TRBD1. This CDR3 spans 13 amino acids. V lost 4 bases, J lost 8 bases, and 3 bases stayed unmatched. Germline assignment: CDR1 SEHNR and CDR2 FQNEAQ (reference sequence).

V gene TRBV9 combines with J gene TRBJ1-2; possible D gene TRBD1, 6 bases. CDR1 SGDLS and CDR2 YYNGEE come from the germline V gene. This CDR3 is built from 14 residues. Trimming stripped 4 bases from V and 7 bases from J, with 17 bases between. The CDR3 sequence: CASSSSSGGAGYTF. CDR3 nucleotides: TGTGCCAGCAGCTCCAGTAGTGGGGGGGCTGGCTACACCTTC.